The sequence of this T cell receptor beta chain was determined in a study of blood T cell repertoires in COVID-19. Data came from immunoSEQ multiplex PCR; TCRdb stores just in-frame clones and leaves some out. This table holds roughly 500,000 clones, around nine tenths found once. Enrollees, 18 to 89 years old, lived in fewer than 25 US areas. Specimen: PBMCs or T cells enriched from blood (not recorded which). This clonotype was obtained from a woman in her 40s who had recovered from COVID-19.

DNA of the CDR3: TGTGCCAGCAGCAAAGCTCGGGGAGGGAGCGTTGAGCAGTACTTC. Translating gives CASSKARGGSVEQYF. The rearrangement joins TRBV21-1 to TRBJ2-7; the table's TRBD2 call for D was not verified on the DNA. TRBV21-1 has pseudogene status. The CDR3 has 15 residues.